This T cell receptor (beta chain) was observed in a study of T cells in narcolepsy. Produced via immunoSEQ multiplex PCR; TCRdb's table is partial and in-frame only. The sample records 25,000 to 35,000 clones, over 80% being singletons. V trimming: 0 bases; J trimming: 0 bases; junction bases outside the gene matches: 11. This CDR3 contains 18 residues. Germline V lookup: CDR1 LGHNA, CDR2 YSLEER. The chain uses TRBV4-3 and TRBJ2-7, with 7 positions matching TRBD2. The sequence derives from a human donor with narcolepsy. Sequences were obtained from CD45RA- memory CD4+ T cells from PBMCs. CDR3 sequence reads: CASSQDRGVWDSSYEQYF. CDR3 nucleotide sequence: TGCGCCAGCAGCCAAGATCGGGGGGTGTGGGATAGCTCCTACGAGCAGTACTTC.